This paragraph reports one T cell receptor (beta chain). Its target is not known. V gave up 8 bases and J gave up 9 bases; unmatched junction bases: 7. The CDR3 runs 13 residues. Germline V gene lookup returns CDR1 KGHSH and CDR2 LQKENI. The source of the sample is a study of OX40 agonist ivuxolimab in advanced cancers. Overall study results and limits: At 0.1 to 3.0 mg/kg, clonal expansion of CD4+ and CD8+ blood T cells had occurred by week 6. Several nonresponders also turned out to have low normalized T-cell clonal expansion. Near-lowest levels of clonal expansion characterized partial responders at 0.1-3.0 mg/kg. Antigen targets of the expanded peripheral T cells went undetermined.

Only in-frame clones appear in the TCRdb table, and some are missing; sequencing was by immunoSEQ multiplex PCR. The sample has about 77,000 clones; about 90% are singletons. The sequencing here drew on CD4+ or CD8+ T cells sorted from blood, taken in a trial of the OX40 agonist ivuxolimab. The origin of this receptor is an adult with an advanced solid tumor such as melanoma, head and neck, liver or kidney cancer. The chain joins TRBV18 to TRBJ1-6; TRBD1 matches at 7 bases. The CDR3 region is CASRGTVTSPLHF. CDR3 DNA sequence: TGTGCCAGCCGGGGGACAGTAACTTCACCCCTCCACTTT.